The source of this T cell receptor beta chain is a study of T cells in Graves' hyperthyroidism and ophthalmopathy. Study-level background: Peripheral blood samples were taken at initial diagnosis, prior to any treatment.

Patients between 18 and 65 years old had hyperthyroidism, newly diagnosed and lasting under 2 months. From 8.5 to 10 ml of fresh peripheral blood, PBMCs were isolated. There are 14 residues in the CDR3. The J segment lost 3 bases and the V segment lost 4 bases, leaving 3 bases of the junction unmatched. This clonotype was seen ten or more times. The investigators amplified TCR beta CDR3 regions from RNA transcripts. A first-round RT-PCR of the TCR CDR3 used the HTBI primer set. TCRdb used MiXCR to reprocess the multiplex PCR reads, holding one entry per CDR3 protein. This table has about 200,000 distinct CDR3 sequences, about 17% appearing once.

This clonotype was obtained from a woman aged 45 to 65 with Graves' hyperthyroidism. The rearrangement uses TRBV12-3 or TRBV12-4 and TRBJ1-5; 7 bases agree with TRBD1. Sequenced input: blood. CDR3 loop: CASSSGQANQPQHF. CDR3 sequence (DNA): TGTGCCAGCAGTTCCGGACAGGCCAATCAGCCCCAGCATTTT.